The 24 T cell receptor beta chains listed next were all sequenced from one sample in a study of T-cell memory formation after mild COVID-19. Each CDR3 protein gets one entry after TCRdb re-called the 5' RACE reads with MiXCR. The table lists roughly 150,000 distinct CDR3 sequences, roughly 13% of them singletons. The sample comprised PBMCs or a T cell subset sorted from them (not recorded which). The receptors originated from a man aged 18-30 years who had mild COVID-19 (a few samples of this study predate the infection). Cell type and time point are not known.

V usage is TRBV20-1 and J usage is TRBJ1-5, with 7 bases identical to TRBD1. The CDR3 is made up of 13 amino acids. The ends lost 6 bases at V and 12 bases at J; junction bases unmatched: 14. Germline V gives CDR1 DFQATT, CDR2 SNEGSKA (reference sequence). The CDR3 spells CSAREIRDSDQHF. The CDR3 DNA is TGCAGTGCCCGGGAAATTAGGGACAGCGACCAGCATTTT.

CDR3 nucleotide sequence: TGTGCCAGCAGTCCGGGACAGGGGTTGAGTATGGCCCAGCATTTT. Translating it yields CASSPGQGLSMAQHF. This chain uses TRBV12-3 or TRBV12-4 with TRBJ1-5, with TRBD1 identical over 10 bases. V dropped 5 bases and J dropped 11; count of bases not matched to a gene: 12. The CDR3 is made up of 15 amino acids.

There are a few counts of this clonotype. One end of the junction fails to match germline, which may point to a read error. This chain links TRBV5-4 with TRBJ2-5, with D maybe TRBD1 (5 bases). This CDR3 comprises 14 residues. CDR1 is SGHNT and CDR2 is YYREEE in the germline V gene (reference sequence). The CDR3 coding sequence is TGTGCCAGCAGCTCACAGGTCCCGCAAGTGACCCAGTACTTC. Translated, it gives CASSSQVPQVTQYF. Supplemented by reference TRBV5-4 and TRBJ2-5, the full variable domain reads ETGVTQSPTHLIKTRGQQVTLRCSSQSGHNTVSWYQQALGQGPQFIFQYYREEENGRGNFPPRFSGLQFPNYSSELNVNALELDDSALYLCASSSQVPQVTQYFGPGTRLLVL.

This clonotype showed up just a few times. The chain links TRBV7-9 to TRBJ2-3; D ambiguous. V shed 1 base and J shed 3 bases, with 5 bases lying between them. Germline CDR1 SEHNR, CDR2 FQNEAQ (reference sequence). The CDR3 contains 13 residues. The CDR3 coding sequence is TGTGCCAGCAGCTTAGACCAGACAGATACGCAGTATTTT. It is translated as CASSLDQTDTQYF.

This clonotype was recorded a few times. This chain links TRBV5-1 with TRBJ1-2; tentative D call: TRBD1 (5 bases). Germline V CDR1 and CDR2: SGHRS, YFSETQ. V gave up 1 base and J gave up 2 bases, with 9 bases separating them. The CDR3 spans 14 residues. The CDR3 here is CASSLTTENYGYTF. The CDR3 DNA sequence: TGCGCCAGCAGCTTGACGACAGAGAACTATGGCTACACCTTC.

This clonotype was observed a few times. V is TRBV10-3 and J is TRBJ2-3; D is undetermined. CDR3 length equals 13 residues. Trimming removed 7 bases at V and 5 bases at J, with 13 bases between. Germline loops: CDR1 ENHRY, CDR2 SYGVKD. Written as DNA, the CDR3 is TGTGCCATCACCCCGGGTAGCCAAGATACGCAGTATTTT. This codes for CAITPGSQDTQYF.

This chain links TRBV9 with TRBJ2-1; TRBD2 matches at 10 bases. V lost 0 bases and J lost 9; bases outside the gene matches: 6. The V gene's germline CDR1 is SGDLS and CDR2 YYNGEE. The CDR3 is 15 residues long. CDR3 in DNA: TGTGCCAGCAGCGTAGAAGCGGGGGGGACACCTGAGCAGTTCTTC. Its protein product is CASSVEAGGTPEQFF.

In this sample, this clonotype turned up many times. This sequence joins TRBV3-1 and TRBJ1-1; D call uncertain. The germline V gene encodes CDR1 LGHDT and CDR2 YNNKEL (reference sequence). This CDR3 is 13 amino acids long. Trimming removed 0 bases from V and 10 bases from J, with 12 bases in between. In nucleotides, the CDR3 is TGTGCCAGCAGCCAAGAGGCCGGACGAGGAGCTTTCTTT. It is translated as CASSQEAGRGAFF.

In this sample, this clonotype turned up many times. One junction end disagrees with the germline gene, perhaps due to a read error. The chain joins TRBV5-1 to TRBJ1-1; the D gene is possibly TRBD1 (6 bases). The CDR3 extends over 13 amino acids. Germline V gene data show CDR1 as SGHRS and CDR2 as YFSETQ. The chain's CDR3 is CASSPTGNTEAFF. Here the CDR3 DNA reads TGTGCCAGCAGCCCGACAGGGAACACTGAAGCTTTCTTT.

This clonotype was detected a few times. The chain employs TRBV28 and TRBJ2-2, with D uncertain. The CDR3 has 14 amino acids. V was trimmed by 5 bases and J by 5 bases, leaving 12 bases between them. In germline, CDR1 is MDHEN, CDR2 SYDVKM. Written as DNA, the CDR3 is TGTGCCAGCAGTCTTTCTACCTGGACCGGGGAGCTGTTTTTT. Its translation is CASSLSTWTGELFF.

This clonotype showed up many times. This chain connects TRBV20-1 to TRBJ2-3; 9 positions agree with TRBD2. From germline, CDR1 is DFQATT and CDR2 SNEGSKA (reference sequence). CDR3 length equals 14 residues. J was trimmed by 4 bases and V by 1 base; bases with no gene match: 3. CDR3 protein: CSARVGGGADTQYF. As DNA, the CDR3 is TGCAGTGCTAGAGTCGGCGGGGGGGCAGATACGCAGTATTTT.

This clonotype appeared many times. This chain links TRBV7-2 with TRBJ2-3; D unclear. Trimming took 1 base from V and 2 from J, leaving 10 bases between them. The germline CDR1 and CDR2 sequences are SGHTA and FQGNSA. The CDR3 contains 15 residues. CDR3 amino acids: CASSLDYFSTDTQYF. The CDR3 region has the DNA TGTGCCAGCAGCTTAGATTACTTCTCCACAGATACGCAGTATTTT.

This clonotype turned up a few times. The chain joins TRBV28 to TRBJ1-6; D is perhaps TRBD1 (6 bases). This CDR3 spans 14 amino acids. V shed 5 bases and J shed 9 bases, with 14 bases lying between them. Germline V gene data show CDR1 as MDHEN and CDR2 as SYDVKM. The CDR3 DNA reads TGTGCCAGCAGTCCGGCACAGGGAGGTTCACCCCTCCACTTT. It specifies CASSPAQGGSPLHF.

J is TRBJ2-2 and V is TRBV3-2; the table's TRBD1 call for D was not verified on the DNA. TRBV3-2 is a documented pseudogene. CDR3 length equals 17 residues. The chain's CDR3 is CASSQEGRGANTGELFF. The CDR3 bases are TGTGCCAGCAGCCAAGAAGGGCGGGGAGCAAACACCGGGGAGCTGTTTTTT.

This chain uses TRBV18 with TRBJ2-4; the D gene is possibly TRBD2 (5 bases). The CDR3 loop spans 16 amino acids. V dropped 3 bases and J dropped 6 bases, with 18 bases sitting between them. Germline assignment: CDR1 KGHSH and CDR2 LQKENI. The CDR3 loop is CASSPRFRLAGNIQYF. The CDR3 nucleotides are TGTGCCAGCTCACCCCGGTTCCGGCTAGCTGGAAACATTCAGTACTTC.

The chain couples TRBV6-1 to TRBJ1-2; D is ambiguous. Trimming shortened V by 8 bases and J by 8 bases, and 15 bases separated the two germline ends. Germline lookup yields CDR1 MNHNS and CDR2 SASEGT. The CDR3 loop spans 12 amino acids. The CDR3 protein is CASREGWHGYTF. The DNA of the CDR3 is TGTGCCAGCCGGGAGGGATGGCACGGCTACACCTTC.

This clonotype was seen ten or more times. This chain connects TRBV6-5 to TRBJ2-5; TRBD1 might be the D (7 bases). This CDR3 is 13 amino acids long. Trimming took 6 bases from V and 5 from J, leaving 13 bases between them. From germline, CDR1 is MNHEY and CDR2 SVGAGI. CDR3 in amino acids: CASRPGGRETQYF. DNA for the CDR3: TGTGCCAGCAGGCCAGGGGGGCGTGAGACCCAGTACTTC.

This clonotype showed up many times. This CDR3 is CASSLRTGPTEAFF. The CDR3 DNA follows: TGTGCCAGCAGCTTAAGGACAGGGCCGACTGAAGCTTTCTTT. J is TRBJ1-1 and V is TRBV7-2; 8 bases match TRBD1. In germline, CDR1 is SGHTA, CDR2 FQGNSA. CDR3 length: 14 residues. With V trimmed by 2 bases and J by 5 bases, 4 bases remained unmatched.

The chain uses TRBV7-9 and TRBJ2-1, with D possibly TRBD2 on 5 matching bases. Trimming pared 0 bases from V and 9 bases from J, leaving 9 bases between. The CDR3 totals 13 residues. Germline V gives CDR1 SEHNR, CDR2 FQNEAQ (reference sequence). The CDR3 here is CASSLARESEQFF. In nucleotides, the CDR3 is TGTGCCAGCAGCTTAGCCCGGGAAAGTGAGCAGTTCTTC.

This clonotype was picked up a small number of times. The CDR3 sequence: CASSSRTPGTEAFF. The DNA of the CDR3 is TGTGCCAGCAGCTCCAGGACCCCGGGCACTGAAGCTTTCTTT. This sequence joins TRBV7-9 and TRBJ1-1; D gene unclear. The germline V gene encodes CDR1 SEHNR and CDR2 FQNEAQ (reference sequence). The CDR3 runs 14 residues. The V and J ends lost 4 bases and 4 bases respectively, with 13 bases between them.

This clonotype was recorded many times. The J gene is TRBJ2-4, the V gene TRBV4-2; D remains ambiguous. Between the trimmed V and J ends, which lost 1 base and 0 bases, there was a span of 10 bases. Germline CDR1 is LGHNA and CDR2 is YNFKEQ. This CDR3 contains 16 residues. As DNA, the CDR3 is TGTGCCAGCAGCCAAGGTTCCCAACTAGCCAAAAACATTCAGTACTTC. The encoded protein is CASSQGSQLAKNIQYF.

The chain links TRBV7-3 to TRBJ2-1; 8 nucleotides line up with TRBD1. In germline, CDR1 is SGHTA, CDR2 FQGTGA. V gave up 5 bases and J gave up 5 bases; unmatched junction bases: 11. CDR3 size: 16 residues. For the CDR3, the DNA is TGTGCCAGCAGCCCACTTTACGGGACAGGTGACAATGAGCAGTTCTTC. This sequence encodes CASSPLYGTGDNEQFF.

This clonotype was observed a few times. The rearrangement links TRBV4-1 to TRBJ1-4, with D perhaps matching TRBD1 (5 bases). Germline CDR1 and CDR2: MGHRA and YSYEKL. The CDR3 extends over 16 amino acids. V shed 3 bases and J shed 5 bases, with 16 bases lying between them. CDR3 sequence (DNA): TGCGCCAGCAGCCACTCCCCGGGACTGCCAAATGAAAAACTGTTTTTT. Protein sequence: CASSHSPGLPNEKLFF.

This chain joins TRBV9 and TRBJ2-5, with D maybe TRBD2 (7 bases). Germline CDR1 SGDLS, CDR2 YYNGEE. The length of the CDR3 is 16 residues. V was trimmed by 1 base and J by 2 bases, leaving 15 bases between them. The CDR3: CASSVRGGARQETQYF. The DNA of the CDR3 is TGTGCCAGCAGCGTACGAGGGGGGGCAAGGCAAGAGACCCAGTACTTC.